Described below is a single T cell receptor (beta chain) sequence and its context. Its antigen is unknown. One base away there is no much larger clone; base qualities are not given. TCRbeta CDR3 regions were amplified from genomic DNA using the immunoSEQ Assay, a bias-controlled multiplex PCR. In the original analysis: Within the assay, amplification of reference gene primers was used to estimate how many nucleated cells each sample contained. Sequence reads were collapsed and filtered to measure the absolute abundance of every unique TCRbeta CDR3 rearrangement. For each sample, productive Simpson clonality was calculated as the square root of Simpson's diversity index across productive rearrangements. TCRdb limited this immuneACCESS table to in-frame rearrangements with V and J called. A share of clones is missing; checked studies link under half to unresolved V genes, and the rest is unexplained. The D gene and trimming were derived from the DNA, and the V and J assignments and clone size from that table. The sample table lists roughly 200,000 clones, 86% of them with a count of one. The ten top clones hold approximately 2.8% of the sample.

The sample originates from a study of blood T cell repertoires in COVID-19 (dated by TCRdb to 2018 to 2021). Notes on the research overall: Recovered participants in ImmuneRACE Cohort 3 were defined as having two consecutive negative NP/OP PCR tests, clearance from a healthcare professional, or resolution of symptoms. Collaborator samples came from the United States, Italy and Spain and covered acute and convalescent phases of COVID-19. The prospective study material was composed of cDNA or gDNA derived from T cells, B-cell-depleted T cells, or PBMCs. The dataset comprised deeply sampled blood TCRbeta repertoires from subjects exposed to, actively infected with, or recovered from COVID-19. The repertoires were made available in a free public database intended to serve as a resource for research on the immune response to SARS-CoV-2. The samples were drawn from two sources: the first 160 participants of the ongoing ImmuneRACE study, and over 950 subjects contributed by 6 global collaborators. A de-identified subject ID, COVID-19 status, age in years and sex were almost always included in the sample metadata. Where available, HLA class I and class II types were obtained from metadata supplied by the sample provider rather than from assay-based typing.

Results and caveats for the whole study, not just this receptor: The amount of clinical and demographic metadata varied by source and participant and was provided uncurated.

Participants in the prospective study were aged roughly 18 to 90 years, lived in some 24 United States geographic areas, and enrolled through a virtual design. In the prospective study, cohorts were assigned on the basis of participant-reported clinical history obtained from a screening survey and a study questionnaire. Mobile phlebotomists in the prospective study collected whole blood, serum and a nasopharyngeal or oropharyngeal swab from every participant. Participants in the prospective study had the option to provide additional blood draws and questionnaires over a roughly 2-month period. Before DNA extraction, blood samples from the prospective study were shipped at room temperature or frozen. The CDR3 numbers 15 residues from cysteine through phenylalanine. Of the read, only the CDR3 DNA is kept; its 45 bases are in frame from base 1. The V end loses 2 bases and the J end loses 4 bases, and a stretch of 14 bases separates them. The germline V gene sets CDR1 to MNHEY and CDR2 to SVGEGT.

The sequence was obtained from a woman in her 50s in a cohort exposed to, infected with or recovered from COVID-19 (not recorded which). The V and J genes are TRBV6-2 or TRBV6-3 and TRBJ1-2, with the D gene not confidently named. Sequencing used PBMCs or T cells enriched from blood (not recorded which). The DNA sequence is as follows: TGTGCCAGCAGTTACCCACGCGGTGGACTCTATGGCTACACCTTC. Its translation is CASSYPRGGLYGYTF.